This T cell receptor beta chain was identified during a study of blood T cell repertoires in COVID-19. Study at large: Both acute and convalescent COVID-19 samples were obtained from the United States, Italy and Spain.

The data were produced by immunoSEQ multiplex PCR, yet TCRdb's version contains in-frame clones alone and is incomplete. The sample has about 270,000 clones; 85% to 90% are singletons. The CDR3 totals 16 residues. The material sequenced was PBMCs or T cells enriched from blood (not recorded which). The TCR comes from a woman under 40 with acute COVID-19. The chain is built from TRBV21-1 and TRBJ2-5; TRBD1, the table's D call, was not compared with the DNA. TRBV21-1 is flagged as a pseudogene. CDR3 residues: CASSSHRGGAGETQYF. In DNA, the CDR3 is TGTGCCAGCAGTTCACACAGGGGGGGAGCGGGAGAGACCCAGTACTTC.